A selection of T cell receptor beta chains follows, all from one sample in a study of T cells in Graves' hyperthyroidism and ophthalmopathy. TCRdb re-analysed the multiplex PCR reads in MiXCR, keeping a single row per CDR3 protein. The sample has 200,000 to 250,000 distinct CDR3 sequences; around 17% are singletons. Material: blood. The receptors were gathered from a woman aged 18-29 years with Graves' ophthalmopathy. CDR3s include the opening cysteine and the closing phenylalanine or tryptophan. A D gene is named only where the DNA matches it firmly. A row's size may be missing; if present it is once, few, many or a size class.

cdr3_nt | cdr3_aa | v_call | clone_size | j_call | d_call
TGCAGTGCAGTGCGGGAGACCCAGTACTTC | CSAVRETQYF | TRBV20-1 | many | TRBJ2-5 | NA
TGTGCCAGCAGTCATACAGCGGGGGGAGTCGGGGAGCTGTTTTTT | CASSHTAGGVGELFF | TRBV28 | NA | TRBJ2-2 | TRBD2
TGTGCCAGCAGCTTAGAGGTCCCGGGGGGGGAGACCTACGAGCAGTACTTC | CASSLEVPGGETYEQYF | TRBV11-2 | many | TRBJ2-7 | TRBD2
TGTGCCACCTCGAACTCCAGGGGAAACAGTGAAGCTTTCTTT | CATSNSRGNSEAFF | TRBV13 | many | TRBJ1-1 | NA
TGTGCCAGCAGAGGCGGGAGCAGGTACAATGAGCAGTTCTTC | CASRGGSRYNEQFF | TRBV28 | many | TRBJ2-1 | TRBD2
TGTGCCAGCAGTTTAAATCAGCCCCAGCATTTT | CASSLNQPQHF | TRBV28 | many | TRBJ1-5 | NA
TGTGCCAGCAGTGAAGACAGATTCAATGAAAAACTGTTTTTT | CASSEDRFNEKLFF | TRBV6-1 | many | TRBJ1-4 | NA
TGTGCCATTTCCGGGACGGAGTCCTACGAGCAGTACTTC | CAISGTESYEQYF | TRBV28 | many | TRBJ2-7 | NA
TGTGCCAGTAGTGCGGGACTAGCGGAGCGGGGAGAGACCCAGTACTTC | CASSAGLAERGETQYF | TRBV19 | many | TRBJ2-5 | TRBD2
TGTGCCAGCAGTTTGCCGGGGGGAAACCAGCCCCAGCATTTT | CASSLPGGNQPQHF | TRBV5-6 | many | TRBJ1-5 | NA
TGTGCCTGGAGTTCTTGGGGGGGGCCAACTGATACGCAGTATTTT | CAWSSWGGPTDTQYF | TRBV30 | many | TRBJ2-3 | NA
TGTGCCAGCAGCTTAATATTAGCGGGAGCGCGGGGGGAGCAGTACTTC | CASSLILAGARGEQYF | TRBV7-2 | NA | TRBJ2-7 | TRBD2
TGTGCCAGCAGCCACCGTGCGCAGGGCCATGGCTACACCTTC | CASSHRAQGHGYTF | TRBV3-1 | many | TRBJ1-2 | NA
TGTGCCAGCAGCTTCGTAGGGAACACTGAAGCTTTCTTT | CASSFVGNTEAFF | TRBV5-5 | many | TRBJ1-1 | NA